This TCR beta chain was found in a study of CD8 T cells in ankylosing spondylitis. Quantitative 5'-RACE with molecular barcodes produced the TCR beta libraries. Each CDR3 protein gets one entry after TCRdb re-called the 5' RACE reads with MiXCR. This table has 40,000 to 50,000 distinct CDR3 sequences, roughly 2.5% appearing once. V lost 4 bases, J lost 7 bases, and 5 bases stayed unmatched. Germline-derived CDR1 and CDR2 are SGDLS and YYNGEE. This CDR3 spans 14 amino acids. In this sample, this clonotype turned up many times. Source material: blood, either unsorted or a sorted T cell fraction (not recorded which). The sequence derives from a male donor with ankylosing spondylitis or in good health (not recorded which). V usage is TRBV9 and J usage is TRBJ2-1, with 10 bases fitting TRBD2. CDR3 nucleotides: TGTGCCAGCAGCCTCGGGACTAGCGTAAATGAGCAGTTCTTC. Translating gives CASSLGTSVNEQFF.